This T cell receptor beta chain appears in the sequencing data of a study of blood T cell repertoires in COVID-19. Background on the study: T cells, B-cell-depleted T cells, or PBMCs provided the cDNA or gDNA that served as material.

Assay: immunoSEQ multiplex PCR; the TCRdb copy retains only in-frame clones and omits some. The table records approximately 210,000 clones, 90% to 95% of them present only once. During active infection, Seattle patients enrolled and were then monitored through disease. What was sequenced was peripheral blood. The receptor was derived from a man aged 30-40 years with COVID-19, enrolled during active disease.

CDR3 in DNA: TGTGCCAGCAGCCGAGATACAGGGGTTGAGGGGACAGATACGCAGTATTTT. This gives the protein CASSRDTGVEGTDTQYF. The rearrangement links TRBV3-1 (or the pseudogene TRBV3-2) to TRBJ2-3, with 7 bases identical to TRBD1. The CDR3 is 17 amino acids. The germline CDR1 and CDR2 sequences are LGHDT and YNNKEL (reference sequence). Germline trimming cut 4 bases from V and 3 bases from J; bases unmatched to any gene: 13.